Reported below is one T cell receptor (beta chain). The method was immunoSEQ multiplex PCR; TCRdb's version includes in-frame clones alone and lacks a portion of them. The top ten hold 4% to 5.5% of the sample, which has 200,000 to 250,000 clones, about 88% seen once. V was clipped by 5 bases and J by 7 bases, with 20 bases between them. CDR1 is SGHTA and CDR2 is FQGNSA in the germline V gene. This CDR3 is built from 15 residues. The sample belongs to a study of blood T cell repertoires in COVID-19. In the study overall: Material from acute and convalescent COVID-19 was sourced from the United States, Italy and Spain. Nucleic acid was either cDNA or gDNA, and it came from T cells, B-cell-depleted T cells, or PBMCs.

The sequence was obtained from a woman in her 40s with acute or convalescent COVID-19. Sequenced input: peripheral blood. V usage is TRBV7-2 and J usage is TRBJ1-1; D possibly corresponds to TRBD1 (5 bases). The CDR3 loop is CASSMLPGMRGEAFF. The CDR3 nucleotides are TGTGCCAGCAGCATGTTACCAGGGATGAGAGGTGAAGCTTTCTTT.